The 5 T cell receptor beta chains below were found in one sample sequenced in a study of cytomegalovirus exposure and HLA in healthy donors. The PCR was carried out with 60 Vbeta primers and 13 Jbeta primers. Only in-frame clones appear in the TCRdb table, and some are missing; sequencing was by immunoSEQ multiplex PCR. Across about 140,000 clones, the top ten clones capture less than 3% of the sample. Material for sequencing was PBMCs. The receptor source for this set is a man aged 35 to 55 in good health and CMV-seronegative.

CDR3 protein: CASSDEGNQPQHF. The DNA of the CDR3 is TGTGCCAGCAGTGACGAGGGAAATCAGCCCCAGCATTTT. The chain uses TRBV6-4 and TRBJ1-5; D unresolved. Germline CDR1 and CDR2: MRHNA and SNTAGT. V was cut by 2 bases and J by 4 bases, with 6 bases left in between. The CDR3 runs 13 residues.

The V call is TRBV6-1, the J call TRBJ2-2; 9 positions agree with TRBD1. Germline V CDR1 and CDR2: MNHNS, SASEGT. Germline trimming cut 6 bases from V and 8 bases from J; bases unmatched to any gene: 7. There are 14 residues in the CDR3. The CDR3 protein is CASRGQGQGGELFF. CDR3 coding DNA: TGTGCCAGCAGGGGACAGGGTCAGGGGGGGGAGCTGTTTTTT.

The chain has TRBV7-9 and TRBJ1-5; D is uncertain. Trimming took off 7 bases at V and 2 bases at J, with 18 bases between the two ends. This CDR3 region has 16 residues. Germline V gene lookup returns CDR1 SEHNR and CDR2 FQNEAQ (reference sequence). For the CDR3, the DNA is TGTGCCAGCAACCATGGCGGGTCCAATGGCAATCAGCCCCAGCATTTT. Amino acid sequence: CASNHGGSNGNQPQHF.

This rearrangement joins TRBV6-5 to TRBJ2-3; D gene uncertain. Germline CDR1 MNHEY, CDR2 SVGAGI. Between the trimmed V and J ends, which lost 0 bases and 3 bases, there was a span of 7 bases. The CDR3 has 14 residues. The CDR3 here is CASSYSTETDTQYF. In DNA, the CDR3 is TGTGCCAGCAGTTACTCGACTGAGACAGATACGCAGTATTTT.

The J gene is TRBJ2-2, the V gene TRBV18; TRBD1 aligns across 9 bases. This CDR3 contains 14 residues. Germline trimming cut 3 bases from V and 8 bases from J; bases unmatched to any gene: 4. Germline CDR1 is KGHSH and CDR2 is LQKENI. The CDR3 loop reads CASSPRQGEGELFF. In DNA form, the CDR3 reads TGTGCCAGCTCACCCAGACAGGGGGAAGGGGAGCTGTTTTTT.